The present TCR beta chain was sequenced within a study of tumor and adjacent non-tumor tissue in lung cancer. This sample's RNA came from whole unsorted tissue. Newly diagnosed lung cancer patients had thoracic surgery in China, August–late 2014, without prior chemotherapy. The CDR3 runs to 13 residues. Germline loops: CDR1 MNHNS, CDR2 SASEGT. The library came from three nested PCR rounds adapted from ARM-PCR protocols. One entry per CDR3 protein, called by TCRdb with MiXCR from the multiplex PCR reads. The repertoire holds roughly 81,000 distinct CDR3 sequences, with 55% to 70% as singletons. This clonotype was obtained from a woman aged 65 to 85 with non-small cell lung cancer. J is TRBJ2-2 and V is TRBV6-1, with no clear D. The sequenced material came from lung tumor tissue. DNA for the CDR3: TGTACCAACAGTGAGACTTCGCGGGGGGAGCTGTTTTTT. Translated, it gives CTNSETSRGELFF.